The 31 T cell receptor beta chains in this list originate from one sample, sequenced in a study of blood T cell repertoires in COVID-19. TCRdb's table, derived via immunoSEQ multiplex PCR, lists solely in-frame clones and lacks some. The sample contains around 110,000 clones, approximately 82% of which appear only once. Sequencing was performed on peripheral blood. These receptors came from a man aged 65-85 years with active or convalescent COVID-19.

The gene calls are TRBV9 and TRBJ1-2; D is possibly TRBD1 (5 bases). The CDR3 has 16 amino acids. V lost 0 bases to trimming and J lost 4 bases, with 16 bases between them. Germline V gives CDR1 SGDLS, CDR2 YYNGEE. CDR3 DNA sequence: TGTGCCAGCAGCGTAGATGGGGCAGGCGTCACCTATGGCTACACCTTC. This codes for CASSVDGAGVTYGYTF.

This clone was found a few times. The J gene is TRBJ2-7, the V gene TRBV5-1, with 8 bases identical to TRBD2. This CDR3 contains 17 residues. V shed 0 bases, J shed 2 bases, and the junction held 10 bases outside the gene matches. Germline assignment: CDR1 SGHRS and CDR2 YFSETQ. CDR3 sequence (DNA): TGCGCCAGCAGCTTGGGTTCCACTAGCGGACCACCCTACGAGCAGTACTTC. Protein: CASSLGSTSGPPYEQYF.

The CDR3 region is CASSHRVRRPGLAGGQSSYNEQFF. In nucleotides, the CDR3 is TGTGCCAGCAGCCACCGAGTCCGTCGCCCCGGACTAGCGGGGGGCCAGAGCTCCTACAATGAGCAGTTCTTC. The V gene is TRBV3-1 (or the pseudogene TRBV3-2), the J gene TRBJ2-1; 14 bases align to TRBD2. The CDR3 totals 24 residues. Germline assignment: CDR1 LGHDT and CDR2 YNNKEL (reference sequence). V lost 3 bases, J lost 0 bases, and 22 bases stayed unmatched.

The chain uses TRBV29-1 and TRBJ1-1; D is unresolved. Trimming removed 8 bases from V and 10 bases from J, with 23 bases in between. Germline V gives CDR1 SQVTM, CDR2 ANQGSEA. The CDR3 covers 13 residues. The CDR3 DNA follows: TGCAGCTGCTCGGGGTTAAAGAGTCACGGAGCTTTCTTT. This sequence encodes CSCSGLKSHGAFF.

The CDR3 spells CASSRDNRRFGYTF. In DNA form, the CDR3 reads TGTGCCAGCAGCCGGGACAACCGTCGGTTCGGCTACACCTTC. The chain links TRBV14 to TRBJ1-2; tentatively, D is TRBD1 (6 bases). V was trimmed by 4 bases and J by 8 bases, leaving 17 bases between them. The germline CDR1 and CDR2 sequences are SGHDN and FVKESK. The CDR3 contains 14 residues. The full variable domain, completed using reference TRBV14 and TRBJ1-2, is EAGVTQFPSHSVIEKGQTVTLRCDPISGHDNLYWYRRVMGKEIKFLLHFVKESKQDESGMPNNRFLAERTGGTYSTLKVQPAELEDSGVYFCASSRDNRRFGYTFGSGTRLTVV.

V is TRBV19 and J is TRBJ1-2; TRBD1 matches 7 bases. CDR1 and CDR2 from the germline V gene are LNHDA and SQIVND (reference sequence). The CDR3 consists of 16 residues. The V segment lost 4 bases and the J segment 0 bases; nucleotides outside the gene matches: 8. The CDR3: CASSSRTGAANYGYTF. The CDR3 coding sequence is TGTGCCAGTAGTAGCCGGACAGGAGCAGCTAACTATGGCTACACCTTC.

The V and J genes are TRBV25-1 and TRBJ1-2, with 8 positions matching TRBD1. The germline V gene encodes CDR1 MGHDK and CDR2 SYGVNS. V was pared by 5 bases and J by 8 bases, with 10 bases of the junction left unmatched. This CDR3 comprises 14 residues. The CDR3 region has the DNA TGTGCCAGCAGTCCCCGACAGGGGCTAGAGGGCTACACCTTC. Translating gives CASSPRQGLEGYTF.

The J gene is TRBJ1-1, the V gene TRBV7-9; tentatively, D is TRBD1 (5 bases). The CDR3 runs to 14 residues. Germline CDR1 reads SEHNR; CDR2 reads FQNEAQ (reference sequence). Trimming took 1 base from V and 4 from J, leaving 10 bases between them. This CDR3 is CASSLDGQVTEAFF. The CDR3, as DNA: TGTGCCAGCAGCTTAGATGGACAAGTCACTGAAGCTTTCTTT.

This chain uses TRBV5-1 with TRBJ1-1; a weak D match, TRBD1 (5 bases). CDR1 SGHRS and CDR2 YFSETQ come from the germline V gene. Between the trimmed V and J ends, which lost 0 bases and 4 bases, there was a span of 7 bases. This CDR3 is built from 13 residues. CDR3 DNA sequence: TGCGCCAGCAGCTTGGGTAGGGGCACTGAAGCTTTCTTT. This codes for CASSLGRGTEAFF.

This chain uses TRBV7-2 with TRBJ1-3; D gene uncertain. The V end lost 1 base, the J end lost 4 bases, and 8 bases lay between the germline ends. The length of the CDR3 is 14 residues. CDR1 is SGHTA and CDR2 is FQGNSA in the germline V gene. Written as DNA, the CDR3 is TGTGCCAGCAGCTTAGTCCCGGGGGGAAACACCATATATTTT. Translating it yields CASSLVPGGNTIYF.

CDR3 in amino acids: CASSFDRVGTYEQYF. The CDR3, as DNA: TGTGCCAGCAGCTTCGACAGGGTCGGGACCTACGAGCAGTACTTC. The rearrangement uses TRBV7-2 and TRBJ2-7; 7 bases agree with TRBD1. V lost 3 bases and J lost 2; bases outside the gene matches: 7. CDR1 is SGHTA, CDR2 FQGNSA, per germline. This CDR3 is built from 15 residues.

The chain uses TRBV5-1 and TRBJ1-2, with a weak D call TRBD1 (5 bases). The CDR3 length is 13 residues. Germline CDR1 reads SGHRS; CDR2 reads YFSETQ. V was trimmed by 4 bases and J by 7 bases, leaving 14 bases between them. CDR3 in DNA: TGCGCCAGCAGCCCCGGAGGGACGATTGGCTACACCTTC. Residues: CASSPGGTIGYTF.

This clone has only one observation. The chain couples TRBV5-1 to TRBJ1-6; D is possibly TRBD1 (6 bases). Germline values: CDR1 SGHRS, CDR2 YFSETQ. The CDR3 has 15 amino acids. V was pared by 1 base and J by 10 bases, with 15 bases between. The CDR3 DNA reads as TGCGCCAGCAGCTTGAATGGCAGGGGATTCTCACCCCTCCACTTT. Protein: CASSLNGRGFSPLHF. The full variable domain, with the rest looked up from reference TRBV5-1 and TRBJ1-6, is KAGVTQTPRYLIKTRGQQVTLSCSPISGHRSVSWYQQTPGQGLQFLFEYFSETQRNKGNFPGRFSGRQFSNSRSEMNVSTLELGDSALYLCASSLNGRGFSPLHFGNGTRLTVT.

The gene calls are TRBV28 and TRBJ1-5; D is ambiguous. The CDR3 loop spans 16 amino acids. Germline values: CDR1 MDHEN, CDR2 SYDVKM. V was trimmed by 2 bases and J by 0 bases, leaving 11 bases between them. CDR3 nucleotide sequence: TGTGCCAGCAGTTTACGGGGAAAATTTAGCAATCAGCCCCAGCATTTT. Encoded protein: CASSLRGKFSNQPQHF.

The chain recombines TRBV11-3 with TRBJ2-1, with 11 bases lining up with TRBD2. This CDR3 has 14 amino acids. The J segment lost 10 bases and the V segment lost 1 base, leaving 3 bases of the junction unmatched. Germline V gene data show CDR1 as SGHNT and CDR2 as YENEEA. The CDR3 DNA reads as TGTGCCAGCAGCTTAGTTAGCGGGGGGGGCGAGCAGTTCTTC. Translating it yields CASSLVSGGGEQFF.

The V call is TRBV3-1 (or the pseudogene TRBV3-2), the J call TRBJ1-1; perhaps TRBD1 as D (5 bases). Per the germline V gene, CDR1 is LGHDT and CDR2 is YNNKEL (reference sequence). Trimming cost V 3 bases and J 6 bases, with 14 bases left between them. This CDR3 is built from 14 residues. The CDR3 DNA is TGTGCCAGCAGCCAGACGGGGGGGGTGTCTGAAGCTTTCTTT. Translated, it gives CASSQTGGVSEAFF.

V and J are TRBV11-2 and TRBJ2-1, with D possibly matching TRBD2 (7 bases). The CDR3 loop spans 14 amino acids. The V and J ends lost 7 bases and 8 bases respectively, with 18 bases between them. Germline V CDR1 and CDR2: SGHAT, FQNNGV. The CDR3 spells CASTSGGPWDEQFF. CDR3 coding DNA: TGTGCCAGCACCTCCGGGGGGCCTTGGGATGAGCAGTTCTTC.

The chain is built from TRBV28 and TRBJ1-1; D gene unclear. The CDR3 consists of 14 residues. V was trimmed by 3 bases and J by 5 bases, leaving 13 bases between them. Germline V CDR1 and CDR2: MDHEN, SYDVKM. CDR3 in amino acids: CASSFYLGSTEAFF. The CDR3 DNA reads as TGTGCCAGCAGTTTCTACCTGGGGAGTACTGAAGCTTTCTTT.

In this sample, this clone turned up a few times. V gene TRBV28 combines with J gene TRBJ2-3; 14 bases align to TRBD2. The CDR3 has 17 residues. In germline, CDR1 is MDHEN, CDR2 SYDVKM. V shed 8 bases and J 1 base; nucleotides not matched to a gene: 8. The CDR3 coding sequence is TGTGCCAGCTCGGGACTAGCGGGAGCCTGGCGCACAGATACGCAGTATTTT. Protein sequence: CASSGLAGAWRTDTQYF. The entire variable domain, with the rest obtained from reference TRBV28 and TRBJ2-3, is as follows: DVKVTQSSRYLVKRTGEKVFLECVQDMDHENMFWYRQDPGLGLRLIYFSYDVKMKEKGDIPEGYSVSREKKERFSLILESASTNQTSMYLCASSGLAGAWRTDTQYFGPGTRLTVL.

CDR3 region: CASSLGPLEQYF. CDR3 bases: TGTGCCAGCAGCTTAGGGCCATTAGAGCAGTACTTC. The rearrangement joins TRBV11-3 to TRBJ2-7, with unresolved D. The ends were cut back, 1 base at V and 7 bases at J, with 8 bases in the middle. The CDR3 is made up of 12 amino acids. Germline V gives CDR1 SGHNT, CDR2 YENEEA.

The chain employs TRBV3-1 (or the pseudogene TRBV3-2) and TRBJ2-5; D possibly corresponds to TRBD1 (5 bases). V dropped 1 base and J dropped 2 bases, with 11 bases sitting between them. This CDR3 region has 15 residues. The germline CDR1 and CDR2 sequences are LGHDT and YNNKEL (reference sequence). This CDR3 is CASSQVSTAQETQYF. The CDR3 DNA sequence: TGTGCCAGCAGCCAAGTGTCGACAGCACAAGAGACCCAGTACTTC.

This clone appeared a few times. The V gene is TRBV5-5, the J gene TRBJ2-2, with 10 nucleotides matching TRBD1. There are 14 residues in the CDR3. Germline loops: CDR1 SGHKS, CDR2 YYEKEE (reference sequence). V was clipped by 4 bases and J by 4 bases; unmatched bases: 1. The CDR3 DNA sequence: TGTGCCAGCAGCGGGACAGGGGTCACCGGGGAGCTGTTTTTT. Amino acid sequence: CASSGTGVTGELFF. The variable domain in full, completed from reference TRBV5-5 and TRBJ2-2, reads DAGVTQSPTHLIKTRGQQVTLRCSPISGHKSVSWYQQVLGQGPQFIFQYYEKEERGRGNFPDRFSARQFPNYSSELNVNALLLGDSALYLCASSGTGVTGELFFGEGSRLTVL.

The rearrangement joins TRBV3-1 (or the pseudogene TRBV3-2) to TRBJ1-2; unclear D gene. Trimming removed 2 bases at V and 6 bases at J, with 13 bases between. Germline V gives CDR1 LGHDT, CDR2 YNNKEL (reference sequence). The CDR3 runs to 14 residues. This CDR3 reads CASSQSSGRNGYTF. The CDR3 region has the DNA TGTGCCAGCAGCCAATCCTCCGGGAGGAATGGCTACACCTTC.

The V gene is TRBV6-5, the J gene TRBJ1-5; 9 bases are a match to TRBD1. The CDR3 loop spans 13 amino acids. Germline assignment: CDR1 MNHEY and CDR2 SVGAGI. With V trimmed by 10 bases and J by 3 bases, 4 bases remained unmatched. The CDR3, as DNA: TGTGCCATGGGACAGGGACACAATCAGCCCCAGCATTTT. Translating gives CAMGQGHNQPQHF.

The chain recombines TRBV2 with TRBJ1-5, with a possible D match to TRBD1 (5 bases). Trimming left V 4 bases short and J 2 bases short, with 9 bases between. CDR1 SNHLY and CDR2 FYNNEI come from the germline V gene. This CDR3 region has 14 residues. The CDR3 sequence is CASSVQDGNQPQHF. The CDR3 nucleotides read TGTGCCAGCAGTGTACAGGACGGCAATCAGCCCCAGCATTTT. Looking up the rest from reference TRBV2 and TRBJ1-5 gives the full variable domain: EPEVTQTPSHQVTQMGQEVILRCVPISNHLYFYWYRQILGQKVEFLVSFYNNEISEKSEIFDDQFSVERPDGSNFTLKIRSTKLEDSAMYFCASSVQDGNQPQHFGDGTRLSIL.

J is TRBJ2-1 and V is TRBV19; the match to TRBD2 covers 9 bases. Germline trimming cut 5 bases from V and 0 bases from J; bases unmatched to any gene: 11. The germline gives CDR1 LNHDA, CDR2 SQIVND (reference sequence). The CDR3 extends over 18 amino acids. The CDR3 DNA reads TGTGCCAGTAGTGAGGGGACTAGCCGACGCCCCTCCTACAATGAGCAGTTCTTC. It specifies CASSEGTSRRPSYNEQFF.

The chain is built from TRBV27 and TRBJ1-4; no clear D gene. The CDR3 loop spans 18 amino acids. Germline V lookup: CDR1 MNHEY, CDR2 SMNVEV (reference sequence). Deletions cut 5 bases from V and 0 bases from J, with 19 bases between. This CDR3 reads CASSPTALAGSTNEKLFF. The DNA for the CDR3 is TGTGCCAGCAGTCCAACCGCCCTCGCAGGATCAACTAATGAAAAACTGTTTTTT.

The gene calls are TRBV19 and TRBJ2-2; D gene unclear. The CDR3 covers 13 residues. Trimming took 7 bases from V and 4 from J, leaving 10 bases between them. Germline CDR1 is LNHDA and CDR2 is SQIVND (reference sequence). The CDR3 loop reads CASTGPGTGELFF. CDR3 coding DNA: TGTGCCAGTACTGGGCCAGGCACCGGGGAGCTGTTTTTT.

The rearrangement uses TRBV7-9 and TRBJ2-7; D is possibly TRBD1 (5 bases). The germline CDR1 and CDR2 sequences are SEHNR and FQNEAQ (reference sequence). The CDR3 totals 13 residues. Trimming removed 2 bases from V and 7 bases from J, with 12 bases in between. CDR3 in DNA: TGTGCCAGCAGCTTACAGGGCCCGAGGGAGCAGTACTTC. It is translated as CASSLQGPREQYF.

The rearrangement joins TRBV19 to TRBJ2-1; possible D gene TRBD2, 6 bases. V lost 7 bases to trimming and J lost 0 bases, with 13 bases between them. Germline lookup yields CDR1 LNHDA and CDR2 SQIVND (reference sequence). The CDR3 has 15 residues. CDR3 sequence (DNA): TGTGCCAGTACGGTCGCGGGAAACTCCTACAATGAGCAGTTCTTC. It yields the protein CASTVAGNSYNEQFF.

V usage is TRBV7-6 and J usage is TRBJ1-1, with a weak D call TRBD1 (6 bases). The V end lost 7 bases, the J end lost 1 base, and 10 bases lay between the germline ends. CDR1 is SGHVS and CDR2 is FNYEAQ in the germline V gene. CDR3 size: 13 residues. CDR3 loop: CASTGQSNTEAFF. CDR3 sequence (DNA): TGTGCCAGCACAGGACAGTCGAACACTGAAGCTTTCTTT.